These 16 T cell receptor beta chains share one sample of origin, sequenced in a study of blood T cell repertoires in COVID-19. Here immunoSEQ multiplex PCR was the method, and the copy in TCRdb shows in-frame clones only, minus some. The data hold under 95,000 clones, with under 95% observed a single time. Material for sequencing was peripheral blood. The receptors shown here come from a woman between 50 and 59 years old in a cohort sampled during active COVID-19.

V is TRBV30 and J is TRBJ1-2; D is perhaps TRBD1 (5 bases). Germline assignment: CDR1 GTSNPN and CDR2 SVGIG (reference sequence). V was pared by 7 bases and J by 2 bases, with 11 bases between. This CDR3 region has 12 residues. Here the CDR3 reads CASSGGNYGYTF. For the CDR3, the DNA is TGTGCCTCATCGGGGGGAAACTATGGCTACACCTTC.

This rearrangement joins TRBV6-5 to TRBJ1-5; 7 bases are shared with TRBD1. The CDR3 length is 14 residues. V dropped 0 bases and J dropped 5; count of bases not matched to a gene: 1. Germline values: CDR1 MNHEY, CDR2 SVGAGI. The CDR3 region has the DNA TGTGCCAGCAGTTACTCACAGGGGCATCAGCCCCAGCATTTT. Protein: CASSYSQGHQPQHF.

The chain couples TRBV21-1 to TRBJ2-1; TRBD2 is the table's D call and was not checked against the DNA. TRBV21-1 is classified as a pseudogene. The CDR3 is made up of 20 amino acids. This chain's CDR3 is CASSKLGLAGPTTTYNEQFF. In DNA, the CDR3 is TGTGCCAGCAGCAAACTGGGACTAGCGGGCCCCACAACAACCTACAATGAGCAGTTCTTC.

The V and J genes are TRBV3-1 (or the pseudogene TRBV3-2) and TRBJ2-1, with D possibly being TRBD2 (6 bases). V was shortened by 0 bases and J by 4 bases, with 22 bases between the two germline ends. Germline CDR1 and CDR2: LGHDT and YNNKEL (reference sequence). The CDR3 extends over 19 amino acids. The CDR3 DNA sequence: TGTGCCAGCAGCCAAGATCTTGGCGGAGGGCGACTTGTGTACAATGAGCAGTTCTTC. Residues: CASSQDLGGGRLVYNEQFF.

The V gene is TRBV30, the J gene TRBJ2-7; 8 nucleotides agree with TRBD1. V shed 3 bases, J shed 3 bases, and the junction held 7 bases outside the gene matches. Per the germline V gene, CDR1 is GTSNPN and CDR2 is SVGIG (reference sequence). This CDR3 comprises 14 residues. CDR3 sequence: CAWSAGTGHYEQYF. DNA for the CDR3: TGTGCCTGGAGCGCTGGGACAGGTCACTACGAGCAGTACTTC.

The count of this clone is one. The chain employs TRBV11-3 and TRBJ2-7; 13 positions match TRBD2. The V gene end was trimmed by 2 bases and the J gene end by 6 bases; junction bases not matched to a gene: 10. CDR1 is SGHNT and CDR2 is YENEEA in the germline V gene. This CDR3 is 17 amino acids long. Here the CDR3 DNA reads TGTGCCAGCAGCTTATCGGTGACTAGCGGGAGGCCCGGCGAGCAGTACTTC. Protein: CASSLSVTSGRPGEQYF.

The V and J genes are TRBV28 and TRBJ1-3; TRBD1 is a possible D gene (5 bases). Germline V gene lookup returns CDR1 MDHEN and CDR2 SYDVKM. The germline V and J ends were trimmed by 3 bases and 0 bases, with 12 bases remaining between them. This CDR3 is 16 amino acids long. In DNA, the CDR3 is TGTGCCAGCAGTTTTGGGGCGAGCAGCTCTGGAAACACCATATATTTT. Its translation: CASSFGASSSGNTIYF. The full variable domain, its missing parts supplied by reference TRBV28 and TRBJ1-3, is DVKVTQSSRYLVKRTGEKVFLECVQDMDHENMFWYRQDPGLGLRLIYFSYDVKMKEKGDIPEGYSVSREKKERFSLILESASTNQTSMYLCASSFGASSSGNTIYFGEGSWLTVV.

V and J are TRBV3-1 (or the pseudogene TRBV3-2) and TRBJ1-2, with 7 bases identical to TRBD1. The CDR3 consists of 17 residues. Germline lookup yields CDR1 LGHDT and CDR2 YNNKEL (reference sequence). The trim removed 0 bases at V and 3 bases at J, leaving 10 bases unmatched. The CDR3 protein is CASSQDRGGGRYYGYTF. As DNA, the CDR3 is TGTGCCAGCAGCCAAGATCGAGGGGGCGGGCGCTACTATGGCTACACCTTC.

This clone showed up just once. This chain connects TRBV6-5 to TRBJ1-2; 9 bases are shared with TRBD1. V lost 4 bases and J lost 6; bases outside the gene matches: 3. The CDR3 runs 13 residues. Per germline, CDR1 MNHEY and CDR2 SVGAGI. CDR3 in amino acids: CASSFRTGDGYTF. CDR3 nucleotide sequence: TGTGCCAGCAGTTTCCGGACAGGGGATGGCTACACCTTC.

The chain combines TRBV10-3 with TRBJ1-4, with D tentatively TRBD1 (5 bases). Trimming took 10 bases from V and 0 from J, leaving 12 bases between them. This CDR3 has 14 amino acids. Germline assignment: CDR1 ENHRY and CDR2 SYGVKD. The CDR3 DNA follows: TGTGCCACGCGGGACGGACCAACTAATGAAAAACTGTTTTTT. This encodes CATRDGPTNEKLFF.

V is TRBV6-6 and J is TRBJ1-1; D is ambiguous. Trimming stripped 4 bases from V and 0 bases from J, with 9 bases between. Germline V lookup: CDR1 MNHNY, CDR2 SVGAGI (reference sequence). The CDR3 spans 14 residues. CDR3 DNA: TGTGCCAGCAGTTCCGGGGTTATGAACACTGAAGCTTTCTTT. The encoded protein is CASSSGVMNTEAFF.

The CDR3 coding sequence is TGTGCCAGCAGTTTACCAACAGGGGGCGGAGAGACCCAGTACTTC. This translates into CASSLPTGGGETQYF. The V and J genes are TRBV28 and TRBJ2-5; 9 nucleotides line up with TRBD1. The CDR3 contains 15 residues. Germline V gene lookup returns CDR1 MDHEN and CDR2 SYDVKM. The V and J ends lost 2 bases and 4 bases, in that order; junction bases with no gene match: 5.

The chain has TRBV27 and TRBJ1-1; 7 bases are shared with TRBD1. The V gene's germline CDR1 is MNHEY and CDR2 SMNVEV (reference sequence). V lost 4 bases, J lost 1 base, and 3 bases stayed unmatched. The CDR3 runs to 14 residues. CDR3 residues: CASSYRGRNTEAFF. CDR3 DNA sequence: TGTGCCAGCAGTTACAGGGGCAGGAACACTGAAGCTTTCTTT.

This chain links TRBV27 with TRBJ1-4; 9 positions agree with TRBD1. J lost 1 base, V lost 8 bases, and 5 bases had no gene match. The CDR3 spans 15 residues. Germline lookup yields CDR1 MNHEY and CDR2 SMNVEV (reference sequence). Written as DNA, the CDR3 is TGTGCCAGCGGCCGGGACAGGGTAACTAATGAAAAACTGTTTTTT. Its protein is CASGRDRVTNEKLFF.

The chain is built from TRBV18 and TRBJ2-2, with TRBD1 matching 7 bases. Germline V gives CDR1 KGHSH, CDR2 LQKENI. The CDR3 length is 15 residues. The V segment lost 1 base and the J segment 6 bases; nucleotides outside the gene matches: 5. CDR3 in amino acids: CASSPLTGVAGELFF. The CDR3 DNA follows: TGTGCCAGCTCACCACTAACAGGGGTTGCCGGGGAGCTGTTTTTT. Supplemented by reference TRBV18 and TRBJ2-2, the full variable domain reads NAGVMQNPRHLVRRRGQEARLRCSPMKGHSHVYWYRQLPEEGLKFMVYLQKENIIDESGMPKERFSAEFPKEGPSILRIQQVVRGDSAAYFCASSPLTGVAGELFFGEGSRLTVL.

The chain is built from TRBV5-1 and TRBJ1-2; no clear D. CDR3 length: 13 residues. Looked up from germline, CDR1 is SGHRS and CDR2 is YFSETQ. Trimming shortened V by 4 bases and J by 4 bases, and 11 bases separated the two germline ends. As DNA, the CDR3 is TGCGCCAGCAGCGCGACGGGATTCTATGGCTACACCTTC. It is translated as CASSATGFYGYTF.